A selection of T cell receptor beta chains follows, all from one sample in a study of beta chain features in type 1 diabetes. Sequencing used immunoSEQ multiplex PCR; TCRdb keeps in-frame clones, though not all of them. The table records 250,000 to 300,000 clones, more than 13% of them present only once. The specimen sequenced was naive CD4+ T cells from blood. The receptor source for this set is a man aged 25 to 45 with type 1 diabetes. Each CDR3 is given with its conserved first and last residue. Fields, in order: V gene, D gene, J gene, clone size, CDR3 DNA, CDR3 protein. A D gene is named only where the DNA matches it firmly. The size of a clone is reported for some rows only, either as once, few or many, or as a class for expanded clones.

TRBV27	TRBD2	TRBJ2-7	NA	TGTGCCAGCAGTAAGTCTAGCGGGAAGAATCCCTACGAGCAGTACTTC	CASSKSSGKNPYEQYF
TRBV5-1	TRBD1	TRBJ2-7	NA	TGCGCCAGCAGCTTGGTTCCGGGACAGTGGGACTACGAGCAGTACTTC	CASSLVPGQWDYEQYF
TRBV7-9	TRBD1	TRBJ2-7	few	TGTGCCAGCAGCCCTGGACAGGGCCTAACCTACGAGCAGTACTTC	CASSPGQGLTYEQYF
TRBV30	TRBD1	TRBJ1-5	NA	TGTGCCTGGAGTCCCGGGACAGTAAATCAGCCCCAGCATTTT	CAWSPGTVNQPQHF
TRBV9	NA	TRBJ1-3	few	TGTGCCAGCAGCGCCCGAGATTCTGGAAACACCATATATTTT	CASSARDSGNTIYF
TRBV27	NA	TRBJ2-6	NA	TGTGCCAGCAGTTTACGAGGGGGCTCTGGGGCCAACGTCCTGACTTTC	CASSLRGGSGANVLTF
TRBV7-2	TRBD2	TRBJ2-5	NA	TGTGCCAGCAGCTACACTAGCGGCCCTAGGTCCCAGTACTTC	CASSYTSGPRSQYF
TRBV27	TRBD1	TRBJ2-7	few	TGTGCCAGCAGTTTATCGTTCGACAGGGGATACGAGCAGTACTTC	CASSLSFDRGYEQYF
TRBV28	NA	TRBJ2-4	few	TGTGCCAGCAGTCCCACCTATGAGAACATTCAGTACTTC	CASSPTYENIQYF
TRBV4-3	TRBD2	TRBJ2-7	few	TGCGCCAGCAGCCAAGTCGAAGCGGGAGGCATAGGCGAGCAGTACTTC	CASSQVEAGGIGEQYF
TRBV4-1	NA	TRBJ2-3	few	TGCGCCAGCAGCCAAGATCAAGTACGGGGAGATACGCAGTATTTT	CASSQDQVRGDTQYF
TRBV29-1	NA	TRBJ1-4	few	TGCAGCGTTGTGGCCGGGGTGTCTGAAAAACTGTTTTTT	CSVVAGVSEKLFF
TRBV6-1	TRBD2	TRBJ2-7	NA	TGTGCCAGCAGTGAATCTCTAGCGGGAGGCCAAAGCTCCTACGAGCAGTACTTC	CASSESLAGGQSSYEQYF
TRBV5-1	NA	TRBJ2-1	NA	TGCGCCAGCAGCTTCTCCAGCAGGGTGCAGTTCTTC	CASSFSSRVQFF
TRBV30	NA	TRBJ2-7	few	TGTGCCTGGTCCCTCCAGGTCTACGAGCAGTACTTC	CAWSLQVYEQYF
TRBV7-7	TRBD1	TRBJ2-5	few	TGTGCTAGCAGCTTACTGGGGACAGGCTCTGAGACCCAGTACTTC	CASSLLGTGSETQYF
TRBV2	NA	TRBJ2-5	NA	TGTGCCAGCAGTGAAATGCGGATCCAAGAGACCCAGTACTTC	CASSEMRIQETQYF
TRBV5-4	TRBD1	TRBJ1-2	NA	TGTGCCAGCAGCTTGGTGGGACAGCACTATGGCTACACCTTC	CASSLVGQHYGYTF
TRBV7-9	NA	TRBJ2-1	NA	TGTGCCAGCAGCTTAGATCTCCAAAGAGATGAGCAGTTCTTC	CASSLDLQRDEQFF
TRBV28	NA	TRBJ2-7	few	TGTGCCAGCAGCTCCTACTCCTACGAGCAGTACTTC	CASSSYSYEQYF
TRBV7-3	NA	TRBJ1-1	NA	TGTGCCAGCAGCTTACAGCAGGTTGGGAACACTGAAGCTTTCTTT	CASSLQQVGNTEAFF
TRBV9	TRBD1	TRBJ2-7	NA	TGTGCCAGCAGCGTAGCCCCAGGACAGGGGTACGAGCAGTACTTC	CASSVAPGQGYEQYF
TRBV30	NA	TRBJ1-5	few	TGTGCCTGGAGTGAGAACAGCGGATCCCAGCCCCAGCATTTT	CAWSENSGSQPQHF
TRBV25-1	NA	TRBJ2-5	few	TGTGCCAGCAGTGGGGCTAGGGAGCACTTGGGGACCCAGTACTTC	CASSGAREHLGTQYF
TRBV28	NA	TRBJ1-2	once	TGTGCCAGCAGCCCTGCGGGGGCTAACTATGGCTACACCTTC	CASSPAGANYGYTF
TRBV27	TRBD2	TRBJ2-1	NA	TGTGCCAGCAGGCGGGAGGGCTCCTACAATGAGCAGTTCTTC	CASRREGSYNEQFF
TRBV14	TRBD1	TRBJ2-7	NA	TGTGCCAGCAGCCGCCGCCCGGGACAGATCTACGAGCAGTACTTC	CASSRRPGQIYEQYF
TRBV7-2	TRBD2	TRBJ2-7	NA	TGTGCCAGCAGCCTGAGTGGGGGGGAGGGATACGAGCAGTACTTC	CASSLSGGEGYEQYF
TRBV6-1	TRBD1	TRBJ2-5	few	TGTGCCAGCAGGGCCGGGACAGGGCCCTTGGCCCAGTACTTC	CASRAGTGPLAQYF
TRBV27	TRBD1	TRBJ2-7	few	TGTGCCAGCAGAGACAGGGGGCGAAAGGACGAGCAGTACTTC	CASRDRGRKDEQYF
TRBV4-1	NA	TRBJ1-5	few	TGCGCCAGCAGCCAAGTAATCGGCGGTAGCAATCAGCCCCAGCATTTT	CASSQVIGGSNQPQHF
TRBV5-1	TRBD2	TRBJ2-1	few	TGCGCCAGCAGCCCGGATCGGGGAGGGTACAATGAGCAGTTCTTC	CASSPDRGGYNEQFF
TRBV5-4	NA	TRBJ2-1	few	TGTGCCAGCAGATCTCAGGAGGATGAGCAGTTCTTC	CASRSQEDEQFF
TRBV5-1	NA	TRBJ2-1	NA	TGCGCCAGCAGCTTGGTTAACACAGATTACAATGAGCAGTTCTTC	CASSLVNTDYNEQFF
TRBV4-2	TRBD2	TRBJ2-1	NA	TGTGCCAGCAGCTCGGGACTAGCGATTTACAATGAGCAGTTCTTC	CASSSGLAIYNEQFF
TRBV7-2	NA	TRBJ1-1	NA	TGTGCCAGCAGCTTAGTCAGGGACACTGAAGCTTTCTTT	CASSLVRDTEAFF
TRBV28	NA	TRBJ2-1	NA	TGTGCCAGCAGTTTGAGGGGACACCAGCAGTTCTTC	CASSLRGHQQFF
TRBV10-3	NA	TRBJ2-1	once	TGTGCCATCAGTGACGGGGATCGGAATGAGCAGTTCTTC	CAISDGDRNEQFF
TRBV29-1	TRBD2	TRBJ2-3	NA	TGCAGCGTGGCCGCCTGGACTAGCGGCTCAGATACGCAGTATTTT	CSVAAWTSGSDTQYF
TRBV14	TRBD2	TRBJ2-1	few	TGTGCCAGCAGCCTACTAGCGGGCCCCTACAATGAGCAGTTCTTC	CASSLLAGPYNEQFF
TRBV19	NA	TRBJ2-5	NA	TGTGCCAGTGGTGTAGCGGAAGAGACCCAGTACTTC	CASGVAEETQYF
TRBV29-1	NA	TRBJ1-1	NA	TGCAGCGTAACAGGGACCCACATGAACACTGAAGCTTTCTTT	CSVTGTHMNTEAFF
TRBV9	TRBD1	TRBJ2-5	NA	TGTGCCAGCAGCGTCGACAGGGGTGGACAAGAGACCCAGTACTTC	CASSVDRGGQETQYF
TRBV19	NA	TRBJ2-7	few	TGTGCCAGTAGTACGACAGGAAGCTCCTACGAGCAGTACTTC	CASSTTGSSYEQYF
TRBV28	TRBD1	TRBJ2-4	few	TGTGCCAGCAGTATACGGACAGGGCCGGACATTCAGTACTTC	CASSIRTGPDIQYF
TRBV9	TRBD2	TRBJ2-3	few	TGTGCCAGCAGCGTAGTTGGCGCGGGAGCGACAGATACGCAGTATTTT	CASSVVGAGATDTQYF
TRBV4-1	NA	TRBJ2-3	NA	TGCGCCAGCAGCCAGAGACAGGCCACAGATACGCAGTATTTT	CASSQRQATDTQYF
TRBV29-1	TRBD2	TRBJ2-1	NA	TGCAGCGGAGGGACTAGCTCCTACAATGAGCAGTTCTTC	CSGGTSSYNEQFF
TRBV7-2	NA	TRBJ1-1	few	TGTGCCAGCAGCTTGCAGGGTCAAACTGAAGCTTTCTTT	CASSLQGQTEAFF
TRBV15	TRBD2	TRBJ2-6	few	TGTGCCACCGGGGCGGGAGACTCTGGGGCCAACGTCCTGACTTTC	CATGAGDSGANVLTF
TRBV9	NA	TRBJ2-2	few	TGTGCCAGCAGCGTAGGGGGAGACACCGGGGAGCTGTTTTTT	CASSVGGDTGELFF
TRBV30	NA	TRBJ1-1	NA	TGTGCCTGGAGTGTTTTGGAGGGGAATCAAGCTTTCTTT	CAWSVLEGNQAFF
TRBV6-5	TRBD1	TRBJ2-5	few	TGTGCCAGCAGCCACCGGGACAGGGGACAAGAGACCCAGTACTTC	CASSHRDRGQETQYF